This paragraph covers one T cell receptor beta chain sequence. This entry belongs to a study of blood T cell repertoires in COVID-19. Across the study: The study drew acute and convalescent COVID-19 samples from the United States, Italy and Spain. T cells, B-cell-depleted T cells, or PBMCs provided the cDNA or gDNA that served as material.

There are 24 residues in the CDR3. Original handling: Reference gene primer amplification gave estimated nucleated cell counts. This table comes from immunoSEQ multiplex PCR, and its TCRdb copy is limited to in-frame clones, with some not included. The DNA was the basis for D and trimming; V, J and clone size are from that table. The repertoire holds about 98,000 clones, with more than 90% as singletons. The TCR was taken from a man between 18 and 35 years old with acute or convalescent COVID-19. J is TRBJ2-2 and V is TRBV21-1; TRBD2 reflects the table's D call only, with no check against the DNA. TRBV21-1 is shown as a pseudogene. The specimen was peripheral blood. CDR3 protein: CASSKARRSRSQSEAFWNTGELFF. The DNA of the CDR3 is TGTGCCAGCAGCAAAGCTCGTCGGTCACGATCTCAAAGCGAAGCCTTTTGGAACACCGGGGAGCTGTTTTTT.